One and the same sample provided the 2 T cell receptor beta chains below, sequenced in a study of patients and donors after allogeneic stem cell transplantation. TCRdb called the RT-PCR reads again in MiXCR, with one record for every CDR3 protein. The data show about 960,000 distinct CDR3 sequences, roughly 18% seen once. The sequenced material came from blood, either unsorted or a sorted T cell fraction (not recorded which). The source of these receptors is a human donor who was either an allogeneic HSCT recipient or a stem cell or donor lymphocyte infusion donor (not recorded which). It is not recorded whose cells these are; they may come from a transplant donor.

This clonotype was found a few times. CDR3 sequence (DNA): TGCGCCAGCGGGACACCCTTCAACTATGGCTACACCTTC. Translation gives CASGTPFNYGYTF. This chain joins TRBV10-2 and TRBJ1-2; perhaps TRBD1 as D (6 bases). The CDR3 extends over 13 amino acids. Germline V gene data show CDR1 as WSHSY and CDR2 as SAAADI. V was shortened by 8 bases and J by 2 bases, with 12 bases between the two germline ends.

The chain is built from TRBV6-4 and TRBJ1-1; D may be TRBD1 (5 bases). The germline V gene has CDR1 MRHNA and CDR2 SNTAGT. The CDR3 loop spans 14 amino acids. V lost 3 bases to trimming and J lost 4 bases, with 12 bases between them. As DNA, the CDR3 is TGTGCCAGCAGTGAGGGAGGGGAGGGCACTGAAGCTTTCTTT. Residues: CASSEGGEGTEAFF.